Here is one T cell receptor (beta chain) with its context. Antigen specificity is unknown. TCRdb reanalyzed the 5' RACE reads, giving one entry per CDR3 protein sequence and no DNA. The sample includes about 99,000 distinct CDR3 sequences. The record originates from a study of monozygotic twins with inflammatory bowel disease. Study findings and constraints: In the analysis, different T cell subtypes could not be told apart. Part of the variability in patient repertoires may have come from differing immunosuppressive treatments. IBD patients showed reduced TCRbeta diversity (inverse Simpson) versus healthy co-twins. Evidence did not back any single strong signal or clonotype linked to IBD.

This CDR3 comprises 17 residues. Germline CDR1 MNHEY, CDR2 SVGAGI. The TCR was taken from a human donor with ulcerative colitis or Crohn's disease, or a healthy co-twin of an affected twin (not recorded which). Sequenced material: blood. The genes are TRBV6-5 and TRBJ2-7; TCRdb returns TRBD1, unconfirmable since there is no DNA. CDR3 in amino acids: CASSYQPQGPRLYEQYF.